The 28 T cell receptor beta chains reported below all come from one sample, sequenced in a study of T cell responses to AZD1222 COVID-19 vaccine (dated by TCRdb to 2020 to 2023). The label giving this sample's time point can be read as: about 28 days (+/-7) after the second vaccine dose. Library method: the immunoSEQ multiplex PCR assay. In its TCRdb copy, this immuneACCESS table keeps in-frame sequences only and misses some clones. Where compared with another copy, unresolved V genes explain less than half of these, and the others have no known cause. This sample holds about 94,000 clones; around 84% were observed only once. The ten top clones hold about 4.6% of the sample. The specimen comprised peripheral blood, sampled 28 days after the second AZD1222 dose. The receptors derive from an adult who received the AZD1222 COVID-19 vaccine.

V gene TRBV19 combines with J gene TRBJ1-5, with a possible D match to TRBD1 (5 bases). The germline V gene encodes CDR1 LNHDA and CDR2 SQIVND (reference sequence). This CDR3 has 14 residues. Trimming took off 5 bases at V and 0 bases at J, with 8 bases between the two ends. The CDR3 DNA reads TGTGCCAGTAGTCTGGGACCTAGCAATCAGCCCCAGCATTTT. It specifies CASSLGPSNQPQHF.

The genes are TRBV4-1 and TRBJ1-1; 7 positions agree with TRBD1. Germline V CDR1 and CDR2: MGHRA, YSYEKL. The CDR3 is 16 residues long. With V trimmed by 5 bases and J by 0 bases, 9 bases remained unmatched. The CDR3 reads CASSSLRTGLNTEAFF. The CDR3 DNA sequence: TGCGCCAGCAGCTCCTTGAGGACAGGCCTGAACACTGAAGCTTTCTTT.

V usage is TRBV4-1 and J usage is TRBJ2-5; possible D gene TRBD2, 6 bases. The CDR3 totals 14 residues. Germline V gene lookup returns CDR1 MGHRA and CDR2 YSYEKL. The V gene lost 4 bases and the J gene lost 2 bases, with 11 bases spanning the gap. The CDR3 region has the DNA TGCGCCAGCAGCCTCGGTGGAGGGCAAGAGACCCAGTACTTC. Encoded protein: CASSLGGGQETQYF.

The chain is built from TRBV27 and TRBJ2-2; D not resolved. This CDR3 has 14 amino acids. CDR1 and CDR2 from the germline V gene are MNHEY and SMNVEV (reference sequence). V was cut by 6 bases and J by 7 bases, with 15 bases left in between. The DNA for the CDR3 is TGTGCCAGCAGGGGATGGGCAGCGAGCGGGGAGCTGTTTTTT. Its translation: CASRGWAASGELFF.

This chain uses TRBV3-1 (or the pseudogene TRBV3-2) with TRBJ1-2, with unresolved D. The germline V gene encodes CDR1 LGHDT and CDR2 YNNKEL (reference sequence). The CDR3 contains 18 residues. Deletions cut 1 base from V and 4 bases from J, with 22 bases between. The CDR3 protein is CASSQGTMKKSALYGYTF. The CDR3 DNA is TGTGCCAGCAGCCAAGGTACCATGAAAAAATCGGCGCTCTATGGCTACACCTTC.

This clone has just one count. The chain combines TRBV7-2 with TRBJ2-1, with no clear D. The V and J ends lost 2 bases and 8 bases respectively, with 16 bases between them. The CDR3 has 15 residues. Per germline, CDR1 SGHTA and CDR2 FQGNSA. The DNA of the CDR3 is TGTGCCAGCAGCTTATGGGGTGAGGATCTCGATGAGCAGTTCTTC. Protein: CASSLWGEDLDEQFF.

The J gene is TRBJ2-7, the V gene TRBV18; 12 bases line up with TRBD1. The CDR3 covers 16 residues. Trimming took 3 bases from V and 5 from J; bases not matched to a gene: 8. Germline CDR1 KGHSH, CDR2 LQKENI. CDR3 protein: CASSPLAGTGGNEQYF. The CDR3 DNA follows: TGTGCCAGCTCACCTCTAGCCGGGACAGGGGGCAACGAGCAGTACTTC.

In this sample, this clone turned up once. The gene calls are TRBV3-1 (or the pseudogene TRBV3-2) and TRBJ1-4; 8 bases map to TRBD1. CDR3 length: 14 amino acids. The germline CDR1 and CDR2 sequences are LGHDT and YNNKEL (reference sequence). Germline trimming cut 3 bases from V and 8 bases from J; bases unmatched to any gene: 5. CDR3 sequence: CASSQTGEGEKLFF. The CDR3 nucleotides are TGTGCCAGCAGCCAGACAGGGGAGGGGGAAAAACTGTTTTTT.

The rearrangement links TRBV5-1 to TRBJ2-3; 11 nucleotides match TRBD2. This CDR3 comprises 16 residues. From germline, CDR1 is SGHRS and CDR2 YFSETQ. Trimming took 4 bases from V and 1 from J; bases not matched to a gene: 5. The DNA of the CDR3 is TGCGCCAGCAGCCAGGGACTAGCGGTCCGCACAGATACGCAGTATTTT. Translated, it gives CASSQGLAVRTDTQYF.

This chain joins TRBV27 and TRBJ1-1; D gene uncertain. V gave up 3 bases and J gave up 4 bases, with 18 bases separating them. There are 16 residues in the CDR3. Germline loops: CDR1 MNHEY, CDR2 SMNVEV (reference sequence). CDR3 region: CASSLMREAVGTEAFF. The CDR3 region has the DNA TGTGCCAGCAGTTTGATGAGGGAGGCGGTGGGCACTGAAGCTTTCTTT.

The chain employs TRBV10-1 and TRBJ1-5; D is undetermined. V gave up 2 bases and J gave up 0 bases, with 8 bases separating them. This CDR3 region has 15 residues. Germline lookup yields CDR1 WNHNN and CDR2 SYGVQD (reference sequence). Here the CDR3 reads CASSEQNYSNQPQHF. CDR3 coding DNA: TGCGCCAGCAGTGAGCAAAATTATAGCAATCAGCCCCAGCATTTT.

The chain couples TRBV29-1 to TRBJ1-2, with TRBD1 matching 10 bases. The CDR3 is 12 amino acids. Per the germline V gene, CDR1 is SQVTM and CDR2 is ANQGSEA. The CDR3 is CIGQGANYGYTF. CDR3 coding DNA: TGCATAGGACAGGGGGCTAACTATGGCTACACCTTC. Combining the CDR3 with reference TRBV29-1 and TRBJ1-2 gives the whole variable domain SAVISQKPSRDICQRGTSLTIQCQVDSQVTMMFWYRQQPGQSLTLIATANQGSEATYESGFVIDKFPISRPNLTFSTLTVSNMSPEDSSIYLCIGQGANYGYTFGSGTRLTVV.

The V call is TRBV4-3, the J call TRBJ2-1; possible D gene TRBD1, 6 bases. This CDR3 contains 16 residues. Germline-derived CDR1 and CDR2 are LGHNA and YSLEER. With 3 bases removed from V and 1 base from J, the gap between germline ends came to 13 bases. In nucleotides, the CDR3 is TGCGCCAGCAGCCAGAGGACAGACCCTTCCTACAATGAGCAGTTCTTC. Its translation is CASSQRTDPSYNEQFF.

The V and J genes are TRBV28 and TRBJ1-5; 7 nucleotides align to TRBD1. With 5 bases clipped from V and 6 bases from J, the junction kept 7 bases outside the gene matches. The CDR3 extends over 14 amino acids. Germline CDR1 and CDR2: MDHEN and SYDVKM. CDR3: CASSPATGLQPQHF. As DNA, the CDR3 is TGTGCCAGCAGTCCAGCGACAGGGCTTCAGCCCCAGCATTTT.

The V gene is TRBV19, the J gene TRBJ1-5, with D perhaps TRBD1 (5 bases). CDR1 LNHDA and CDR2 SQIVND come from the germline V gene (reference sequence). Trimming cost V 6 bases and J 2 bases, with 11 bases left between them. The CDR3 is 14 residues long. CDR3 amino acids: CASRARRGNQPQHF. CDR3 coding DNA: TGTGCCAGTAGGGCGCGCAGGGGCAATCAGCCCCAGCATTTT.

The chain links TRBV19 to TRBJ2-3; D is uncertain. CDR1 and CDR2 from the germline V gene are LNHDA and SQIVND (reference sequence). V was shortened by 6 bases and J by 3 bases, with 10 bases between the two germline ends. The CDR3 has 13 residues. CDR3 coding DNA: TGTGCCAGTAGGCTCGGGTGGACAGATACGCAGTATTTT. This codes for CASRLGWTDTQYF.

The chain has TRBV10-2 and TRBJ2-5, with D unclear. Germline V gene data show CDR1 as WSHSY and CDR2 as SAAADI. This CDR3 is built from 14 residues. V shed 3 bases and J shed 1 base, with 9 bases lying between them. The chain's CDR3 is CASSDVRIQETQYF. The CDR3 DNA sequence: TGCGCCAGCAGTGACGTCAGAATCCAAGAGACCCAGTACTTC.

In this sample, this clone turned up once. The V gene is TRBV7-8, the J gene TRBJ1-6; D is uncertain. Germline CDR1 SGHVS, CDR2 FQNEAQ. The CDR3 totals 15 residues. Trimming pared 1 base from V and 3 bases from J, leaving 7 bases between. The chain's CDR3 is CASSLGGFYNSPLHF. CDR3 nucleotide sequence: TGTGCCAGCAGCTTAGGGGGTTTCTATAATTCACCCCTCCACTTT.

This clone has a single count. The CDR3 nucleotides are TGTGCCAGCAGTTACCCCTACGGACGTGGCTACACCTTC. As protein: CASSYPYGRGYTF. The chain couples TRBV6-5 to TRBJ1-2; unclear D gene. With 2 bases removed from V and 7 bases from J, the gap between germline ends came to 11 bases. There are 13 residues in the CDR3. Germline V gene lookup returns CDR1 MNHEY and CDR2 SVGAGI.

This clone has only a few counts. V is TRBV6-2 or TRBV6-3 and J is TRBJ2-2; D gene uncertain. The CDR3 covers 12 residues. With 6 bases removed from V and 6 bases from J, the gap between germline ends came to 8 bases. Looked up from germline, CDR1 is MNHEY and CDR2 is SVGEGT. The CDR3 bases are TGTGCCAGCAGCTCCCTTGCCGGGGAGCTGTTTTTT. This translates into CASSSLAGELFF.

This rearrangement joins TRBV9 to TRBJ1-4, with TRBD1 as a possible D gene (6 bases). In germline, CDR1 is SGDLS, CDR2 YYNGEE. This CDR3 spans 16 amino acids. The germline V and J ends were trimmed by 3 bases and 0 bases, with 12 bases remaining between them. CDR3 protein: CASSGQKGATNEKLFF. In nucleotides, the CDR3 is TGTGCCAGCAGCGGACAAAAGGGGGCAACTAATGAAAAACTGTTTTTT.

This rearrangement joins TRBV3-1 (or the pseudogene TRBV3-2) to TRBJ2-7, with D tentatively TRBD2 (6 bases). Trimming shortened V by 3 bases and J by 3 bases, and 6 bases separated the two germline ends. CDR1 LGHDT and CDR2 YNNKEL come from the germline V gene (reference sequence). The CDR3 has 12 residues. CDR3 in DNA: TGTGCCAGCAGCCATAGCGGCTACGAGCAGTACTTC. This translates into CASSHSGYEQYF.

This clone was found once. V is TRBV6-5 and J is TRBJ2-2; the D is unclear. CDR1 MNHEY and CDR2 SVGAGI come from the germline V gene. The CDR3 is 13 residues long. Deletions cut 4 bases from V and 7 bases from J, with 10 bases between. CDR3 bases: TGTGCCAGCAGTTCCGCGGTAGGCGGGGAGCTGTTTTTT. Protein: CASSSAVGGELFF.

This rearrangement joins TRBV19 to TRBJ2-2; D is unresolved. The V and J ends lost 4 bases and 3 bases respectively, with 24 bases between them. Germline V CDR1 and CDR2: LNHDA, SQIVND (reference sequence). This CDR3 comprises 19 residues. CDR3 DNA sequence: TGTGCCAGTAGTAGGCCCCCCGGGCAGGCCTTCCGAGACACCGGGGAGCTGTTTTTT. This sequence encodes CASSRPPGQAFRDTGELFF.

The rearrangement uses TRBV5-1 and TRBJ1-2, with 9 bases lining up with TRBD1. The CDR3 runs 15 residues. Trimming removed 3 bases from V and 8 bases from J; junction bases left unmatched: 11. Germline V gene sequence: CDR1 SGHRS, CDR2 YFSETQ. CDR3 sequence reads: CASSWTGDASRGYTF. The DNA of the CDR3 is TGCGCCAGCAGCTGGACAGGGGACGCGTCTAGGGGCTACACCTTC.

The genes are TRBV7-6 and TRBJ1-5, with D possibly being TRBD1 (6 bases). This CDR3 region has 15 residues. Germline V lookup: CDR1 SGHVS, CDR2 FNYEAQ. Deletions cut 4 bases from V and 6 bases from J, with 16 bases between. The CDR3 spells CASSSYGGGLQPQHF. DNA for the CDR3: TGTGCCAGCAGCTCCTACGGGGGGGGCCTTCAGCCCCAGCATTTT. Full variable domain (outside the CDR3, taken from reference TRBV7-6 and TRBJ1-5): GAGVSQSPRYKVTKRGQDVALRCDPISGHVSLYWYRQALGQGPEFLTYFNYEAQQDKSGLPNDRFSAERPEGSISTLTIQRTEQRDSAMYRCASSSYGGGLQPQHFGDGTRLSIL.

V usage is TRBV4-1 and J usage is TRBJ2-3; 11 nucleotides align to TRBD2. The V gene's germline CDR1 is MGHRA and CDR2 YSYEKL. With 0 bases clipped from V and 0 bases from J, the junction kept 2 bases outside the gene matches. The CDR3 is 17 residues long. The CDR3 DNA sequence: TGCGCCAGCAGCCAAGAGGCTAGCGGGGGGAGCACAGATACGCAGTATTTT. It codes for CASSQEASGGSTDTQYF.

The chain has TRBV3-1 (or the pseudogene TRBV3-2) and TRBJ2-5, with a possible D match to TRBD1 (5 bases). V dropped 5 bases and J dropped 6 bases, with 19 bases sitting between them. The CDR3 contains 15 residues. Looked up from germline, CDR1 is LGHDT and CDR2 is YNNKEL (reference sequence). The CDR3 nucleotides read TGTGCCAGCAGCACAAGGACCGGGCAGGGCCAGACCCAGTACTTC. This codes for CASSTRTGQGQTQYF.